What follows describes a single T cell receptor (beta chain). Isolated per sample were at least 6 million PBMCs. Between the trimmed V and J ends, which lost 8 bases and 0 bases, there was a span of 5 bases. This CDR3 comprises 13 residues. From germline, CDR1 is MNHNY and CDR2 SVGAGI (reference sequence). These data are taken from a study of blood T cells in healthy people across ages. Study-wide background: Template switching retrieved approximately one barcoded beta molecule for each two T cells.

Through a sample-barcoded 5' primer and a J-beta primer mix, a second PCR was run for roughly 7 to 12 cycles. A single record per CDR3 protein comes from TCRdb applying MiXCR to the 5' RACE reads. This sample has around 800,000 distinct CDR3 sequences, with around a quarter found just once. These data were likewise used in another study, on T cells of mothers and their children. That investigation notes: Comparable shaping of TCR recombination output by thymic selection was observed in related and unrelated pairs.

Input material: blood. This clonotype originated in a boy aged 5-17 years in good health. The V call is TRBV6-6, the J call TRBJ1-6; D is undetermined. CDR3 loop: CASEYSYNSPLHF. In DNA form, the CDR3 reads TGTGCCAGCGAGTACTCCTATAATTCACCCCTCCACTTT.